The next 13 T cell receptor beta chains were all read from a single sample in a study of T-cell memory formation after mild COVID-19 (TCRdb year 2021). The library was obtained by 5' RACE. TCRdb records Illumina NovaSeq 6000 as the sequencer. The raw public reads went through TCRdb reprocessing: fastp at Q25, MiXCR clone calling, in-frame beta chains kept. Here each entry gathers all rows of one CDR3 protein and keeps the most common genes and DNA. The sample table holds 300,000 to 400,000 distinct CDR3 sequences, of which around 20% were seen once. The top ten hold under 15% of the sample. The sample comprised PBMCs or a T cell subset sorted from them (not recorded which). The receptors were sampled from an adult woman who had mild COVID-19 (a few samples of this study predate the infection). The sample titles of this study are shuffled in the database, so cell type and time point are left out; the donor was told from shared clones.

The V and J genes are TRBV3-1 and TRBJ2-5; no reliable D call. The CDR3 sequence is 12 residues long. In germline, CDR1 is LGHDT, CDR2 YNNKEL (reference sequence). Deletions cut 2 bases from V and 5 bases from J, with 6 bases between. DNA for the CDR3: TGTGCCAGCAGCCAAAAGATGGAGACCCAGTACTTC. Translation: CASSQKMETQYF.

This clonotype was seen at least ten times. V and J are TRBV5-1 and TRBJ2-5; D may be TRBD1 (6 bases). The V gene lost 1 base and the J gene lost 5 bases, with 15 bases spanning the gap. CDR3 length: 15 residues. Germline CDR1 and CDR2: SGHRS and YFSETQ. CDR3 amino acids: CASSLRRGGRETQYF. The CDR3 DNA follows: TGCGCCAGCAGCTTGAGACGAGGGGGAAGGGAGACCCAGTACTTC.

V gene TRBV4-1 combines with J gene TRBJ1-5, with a possible D match to TRBD1 (5 bases). V lost 0 bases to trimming and J lost 4 bases, with 16 bases between them. The CDR3 loop spans 17 amino acids. Germline V lookup: CDR1 MGHRA, CDR2 YSYEKL. The DNA of the CDR3 is TGCGCCAGCAGCCAAGAACCCGTGGCAGGGTGGAATCAGCCCCAGCATTTT. Amino acid sequence: CASSQEPVAGWNQPQHF.

This clonotype was seen repeatedly, ten times or more. V and J are TRBV4-1 and TRBJ2-1; D uncertain. Germline CDR1 is MGHRA and CDR2 is YSYEKL. The CDR3 is 13 amino acids. Deletions cut 1 base from V and 8 bases from J, with 9 bases between. CDR3 nucleotides: TGCGCCAGCAGCCAAGCCCGTGGGTATGAGCAGTTCTTC. This encodes CASSQARGYEQFF.

Many counts were recorded for this clonotype. This chain connects TRBV5-1 to TRBJ2-3; D perhaps matches TRBD2 (5 bases). Between the trimmed V and J ends, which lost 6 bases and 1 base, there was a span of 9 bases. Germline V gene data show CDR1 as SGHRS and CDR2 as YFSETQ. The CDR3 contains 13 residues. DNA for the CDR3: TGCGCCAGCAAACCAGCGGGCACAGATACGCAGTATTTT. Translated: CASKPAGTDTQYF.

This clonotype has at least ten counts. The chain uses TRBV14 and TRBJ2-1; D is unclear. V shed 0 bases and J shed 0 bases, with 9 bases lying between them. CDR1 and CDR2 (germline): SGHDN, FVKESK. CDR3 size: 16 residues. The CDR3 protein is CASSQDLFSSYNEQFF. CDR3 nucleotide sequence: TGTGCCAGCAGCCAAGATCTTTTCAGCTCCTACAATGAGCAGTTCTTC.

A few counts support this clonotype. The chain carries TRBV7-2 and TRBJ1-1; the D gene is possibly TRBD1 (5 bases). CDR3 length: 16 amino acids. V lost 1 base, J lost 2 bases, and 14 bases lay in between. The germline V gene encodes CDR1 SGHTA and CDR2 FQGNSA. The CDR3 sequence: CASSLGWGRSNTEAFF. The DNA of the CDR3 is TGTGCCAGCAGCTTAGGTTGGGGGAGGTCCAACACTGAAGCTTTCTTT. Looking up the rest from reference TRBV7-2 and TRBJ1-1 gives the full variable domain: GAGVSQSPSNKVTEKGKDVELRCDPISGHTALYWYRQSLGQGLEFLIYFQGNSAPDKSGLPSDRFSAERTGGSVSTLTIQRTQQEDSAVYLCASSLGWGRSNTEAFFGQGTRLTVV.

The chain couples TRBV10-3 to TRBJ2-7; the D gene could be TRBD1 or TRBD2 (5 bases each). CDR1 ENHRY and CDR2 SYGVKD come from the germline V gene. CDR3 size: 13 residues. The V end was cut by 6 bases, the J end by 3 bases, with 12 bases between. The CDR3 protein is CAISAGAVYEQYF. The CDR3 DNA reads TGTGCCATCAGCGCCGGGGCTGTCTACGAGCAGTACTTC.

In this sample, this clonotype turned up a few times. The chain has TRBV11-2 and TRBJ1-1; no definite D call. The CDR3 runs to 17 residues. Trimming took 0 bases from V and 4 from J, leaving 18 bases between them. Germline assignment: CDR1 SGHAT and CDR2 FQNNGV. The chain's CDR3 is CASSLDLYRMGGTEAFF. CDR3 nucleotide sequence: TGTGCCAGCAGCTTAGATCTCTACAGAATGGGCGGCACTGAAGCTTTCTTT.

CDR3 in DNA: TGCAGTGCTAGAGAGGTGAGAGGGGGCAATCAGCCCCAGCATTTT. This encodes CSAREVRGGNQPQHF. The chain carries TRBV20-1 and TRBJ1-5, with D possibly being TRBD1 (5 bases). The CDR3 is made up of 15 amino acids. V lost 0 bases, J lost 2 bases, and 11 bases lay in between. In germline, CDR1 is DFQATT, CDR2 SNEGSKA (reference sequence).

The sample holds a few counts of this clonotype. The gene calls are TRBV21-1 and TRBJ2-4. TRBV21-1 is tagged as a pseudogene. CDR3 size: 14 residues. The CDR3 nucleotides are TGTGCCAGCAGCAAAGTTCGGTGGAAAAACATTCAGTACTTC. This gives the protein CASSKVRWKNIQYF.

A few counts support this clonotype. This sequence joins TRBV6-5 and TRBJ2-7; D might be TRBD1 or TRBD2, each matching 7 bases. The CDR3 consists of 15 residues. Germline values: CDR1 MNHEY, CDR2 SVGAGI. V gave up 0 bases and J gave up 2 bases, with 11 bases separating them. CDR3 DNA sequence: TGTGCCAGCAGTTACTCGACAGGGAGGGCCTACGAGCAGTACTTC. It specifies CASSYSTGRAYEQYF.

The rearrangement links TRBV12-5 to TRBJ2-5; weak D call: TRBD1 (5 bases). Germline CDR1 LGHNT, CDR2 FRNRAP. V shed 2 bases and J shed 5 bases, with 15 bases lying between them. This CDR3 comprises 15 residues. CDR3 in DNA: TGTGCTAGTGGTTTGCCCACAGGTGGGAAGGAGACCCAGTACTTC. As protein: CASGLPTGGKETQYF.